This T cell receptor beta chain was found in a study of T cells in Graves' hyperthyroidism and ophthalmopathy. Study-wide context: Prior to any treatment, at the point of initial diagnosis, peripheral blood was collected.

Study-wide results and caveats: Through a model of 13 V-J features, ophthalmopathy was separated from stable hyperthyroidism.

Patients with ophthalmopathy all had a Clinical Activity Score of at least 3, a NOSPECS grade of at least 4 and duration under 3 months. Lactation, pregnancy, other autoimmune disease or uncontrolled infection excluded patients. Germline CDR1 MNHEY, CDR2 SVGEGT. The CDR3 extends over 14 amino acids. With regard to this clonotype: As yet, its antigen is unknown. Given a much more abundant clone one base away, this may be a read error.

RNA transcripts served as the template for amplifying TCR beta CDR3 regions. The primer set for the first-round RT-PCR of the TCR CDR3 was HTBI. Via MiXCR, TCRdb re-called the multiplex PCR reads, giving one row per CDR3 protein. Of roughly 280,000 distinct CDR3 sequences in the sample, about 15% were seen once. The V call is TRBV6-2 or TRBV6-3, the J call TRBJ2-7; the match to TRBD1 covers 12 bases. This TCR was sampled from a woman aged 60-75 years with Graves' ophthalmopathy. The sample was blood. This CDR3 is CVSSWDRGPYEQYF. Here the CDR3 DNA reads TGTGTCAGCAGTTGGGACAGGGGGCCCTACGAGCAGTACTTC.